The clone carrying this T cell receptor beta chain was recorded at least ten times. The antigen remains undetermined. This sample was included in a study of T cell repertoires in cytomegalovirus infection. Study at large: Public TCR beta signatures marked donors with CMV infection and the matching HLA.

TCRdb independently ran MiXCR on the reads; one entry per CDR3 protein. The sample has over 250,000 distinct CDR3 sequences; about 23% are singletons. Germline values: CDR1 SEHNR, CDR2 FQNEAQ (reference sequence). V lost 5 bases and J lost 0, with 14 bases in between. The CDR3 totals 17 residues. Study findings and constraints: HLA-C-restricted CMV clonotypes gave the most frequent clonotype in two of eight donors. Of the TCR beta families, the public ones yielded a cumulative frequency that identified carriers of CMV plus the relevant HLA.

The sample taken for sequencing was PBMCs. V gene TRBV7-9 combines with J gene TRBJ2-6, with D possibly called TRBD1 or TRBD2 (5 bases each). The sequence was obtained from a human donor in good health (CMV status not recorded). Some clones in this sample may be carry-over from other donors' samples. The CDR3 DNA reads as TGTGCCAGCAGCCTAGAGGGGTCTCTCTCTGGGGCCAACGTCCTGACTTTC. Protein: CASSLEGSLSGANVLTF.